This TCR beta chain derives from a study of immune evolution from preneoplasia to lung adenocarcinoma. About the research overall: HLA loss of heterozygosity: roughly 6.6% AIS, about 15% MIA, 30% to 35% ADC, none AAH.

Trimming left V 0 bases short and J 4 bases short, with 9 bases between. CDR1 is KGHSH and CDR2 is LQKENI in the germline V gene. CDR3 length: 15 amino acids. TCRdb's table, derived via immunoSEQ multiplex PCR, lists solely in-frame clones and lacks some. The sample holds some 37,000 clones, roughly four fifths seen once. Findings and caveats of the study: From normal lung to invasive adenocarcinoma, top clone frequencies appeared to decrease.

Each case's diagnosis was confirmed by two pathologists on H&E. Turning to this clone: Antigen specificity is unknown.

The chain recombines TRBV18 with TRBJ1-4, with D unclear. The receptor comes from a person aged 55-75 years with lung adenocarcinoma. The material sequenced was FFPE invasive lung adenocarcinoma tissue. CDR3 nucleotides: TGTGCCAGCTCACCACCGTATGGAGTTAATGAAAAACTGTTTTTT. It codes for CASSPPYGVNEKLFF.